The present T cell receptor beta chain was sequenced within a study of blood T cell repertoires in COVID-19. Study in general: Samples of COVID-19 (acute and convalescent) were obtained from the United States, Italy and Spain. PBMCs, B-cell-depleted T cells, or T cells were the source of the cDNA or gDNA that made up the material.

CDR1 and CDR2 (germline): MNHNY, SVGAGI (reference sequence). The CDR3 is 15 residues long. Trimming took 5 bases from V and 4 from J; bases not matched to a gene: 9. Data came from immunoSEQ multiplex PCR; TCRdb stores just in-frame clones and leaves some out. The sample contains around 170,000 clones, 83% of which appear only once. Sequencing was done on a sample of peripheral blood. The TCR sequence derives from a human donor in a cohort sampled during active COVID-19. This chain links TRBV6-6 with TRBJ2-7, with 9 bases that match TRBD1. The CDR3 region is CASSPRTGAKYEQYF. The CDR3 region has the DNA TGTGCCAGCAGTCCGCGGACAGGGGCGAAGTACGAGCAGTACTTC.